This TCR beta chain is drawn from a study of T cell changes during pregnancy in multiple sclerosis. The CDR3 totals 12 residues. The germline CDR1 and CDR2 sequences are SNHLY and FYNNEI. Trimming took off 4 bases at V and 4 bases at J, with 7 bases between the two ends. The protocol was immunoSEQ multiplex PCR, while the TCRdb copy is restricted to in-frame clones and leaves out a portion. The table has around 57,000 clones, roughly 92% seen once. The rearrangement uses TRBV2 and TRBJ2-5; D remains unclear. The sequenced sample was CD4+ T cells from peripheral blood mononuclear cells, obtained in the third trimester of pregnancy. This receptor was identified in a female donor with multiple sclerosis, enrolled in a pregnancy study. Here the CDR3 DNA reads TGTGCCAGCAGTGCCCCTCCAGAGACCCAGTACTTC. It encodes CASSAPPETQYF.